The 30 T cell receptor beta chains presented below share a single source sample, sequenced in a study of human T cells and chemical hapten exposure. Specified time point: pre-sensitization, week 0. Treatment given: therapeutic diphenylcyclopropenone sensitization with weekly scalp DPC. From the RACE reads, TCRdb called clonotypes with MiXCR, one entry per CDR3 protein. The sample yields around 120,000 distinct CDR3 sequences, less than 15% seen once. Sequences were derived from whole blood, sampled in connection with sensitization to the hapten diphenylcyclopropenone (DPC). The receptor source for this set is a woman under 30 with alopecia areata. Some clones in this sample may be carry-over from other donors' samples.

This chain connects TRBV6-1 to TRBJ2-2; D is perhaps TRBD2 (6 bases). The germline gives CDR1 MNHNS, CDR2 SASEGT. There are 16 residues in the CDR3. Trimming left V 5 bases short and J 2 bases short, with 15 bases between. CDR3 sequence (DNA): TGTGCCAGCAGTCCCCGGGACTTTCCCAACACCGGGGAGCTGTTTTTT. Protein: CASSPRDFPNTGELFF.

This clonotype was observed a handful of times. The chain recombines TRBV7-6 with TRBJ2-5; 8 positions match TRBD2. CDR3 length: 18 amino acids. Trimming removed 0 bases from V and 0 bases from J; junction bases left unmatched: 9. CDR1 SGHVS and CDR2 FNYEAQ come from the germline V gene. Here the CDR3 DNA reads TGTGCCAGCAGCTTAGCGCGAGGTAGCGGGGAGTACCAAGAGACCCAGTACTTC. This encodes CASSLARGSGEYQETQYF.

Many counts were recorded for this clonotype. CDR3 loop: CASSLRTSENNEQFF. CDR3 nucleotide sequence: TGTGCCAGCAGCCTCAGGACTAGCGAAAACAATGAGCAGTTCTTC. The gene calls are TRBV7-9 and TRBJ2-1, with TRBD2 identical over 9 bases. The trim removed 5 bases at V and 5 bases at J, leaving 7 bases unmatched. CDR3 length: 15 amino acids. Germline lookup yields CDR1 SEHNR and CDR2 FQNEAQ (reference sequence).

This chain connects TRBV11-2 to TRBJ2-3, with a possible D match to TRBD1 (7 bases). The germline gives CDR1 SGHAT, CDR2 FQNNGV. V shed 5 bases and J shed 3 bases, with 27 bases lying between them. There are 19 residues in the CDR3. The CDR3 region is CASSPDLWPGGFVTDTQYF. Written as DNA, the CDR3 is TGTGCCAGCAGCCCCGATCTTTGGCCAGGGGGGTTTGTGACAGATACGCAGTATTTT.

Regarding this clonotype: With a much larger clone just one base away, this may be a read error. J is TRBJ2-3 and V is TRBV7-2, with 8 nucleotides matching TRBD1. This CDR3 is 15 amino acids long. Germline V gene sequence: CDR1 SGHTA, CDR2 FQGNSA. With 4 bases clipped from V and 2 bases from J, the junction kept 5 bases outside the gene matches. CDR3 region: CASSSRDRHTDTQYF. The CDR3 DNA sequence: TGTGCCAGCAGCTCCCGGGACAGGCACACAGATACGCAGTATTTT.

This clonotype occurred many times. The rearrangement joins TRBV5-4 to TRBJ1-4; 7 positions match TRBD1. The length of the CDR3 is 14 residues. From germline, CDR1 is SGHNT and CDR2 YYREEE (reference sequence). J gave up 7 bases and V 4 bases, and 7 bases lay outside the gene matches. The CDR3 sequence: CASSRDSQAEKLFF. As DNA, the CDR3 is TGTGCCAGCAGCCGGGACAGTCAGGCTGAAAAACTGTTTTTT.

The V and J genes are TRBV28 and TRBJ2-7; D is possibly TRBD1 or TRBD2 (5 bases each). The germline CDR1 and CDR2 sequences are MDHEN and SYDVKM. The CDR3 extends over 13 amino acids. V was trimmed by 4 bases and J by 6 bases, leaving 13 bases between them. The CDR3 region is CASSWDRGLEQYF. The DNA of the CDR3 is TGTGCCAGCAGTTGGGACCGAGGACTCGAGCAGTACTTC. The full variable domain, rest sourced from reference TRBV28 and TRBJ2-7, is DVKVTQSSRYLVKRTGEKVFLECVQDMDHENMFWYRQDPGLGLRLIYFSYDVKMKEKGDIPEGYSVSREKKERFSLILESASTNQTSMYLCASSWDRGLEQYFGPGTRLTVT.

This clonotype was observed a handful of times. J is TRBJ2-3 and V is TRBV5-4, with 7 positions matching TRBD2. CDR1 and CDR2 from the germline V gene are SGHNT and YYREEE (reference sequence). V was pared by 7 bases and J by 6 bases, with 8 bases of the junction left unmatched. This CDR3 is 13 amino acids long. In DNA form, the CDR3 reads TGTGCCAGCTGTTTGGGAGGGAGCGATACGCAGTATTTT. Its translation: CASCLGGSDTQYF.

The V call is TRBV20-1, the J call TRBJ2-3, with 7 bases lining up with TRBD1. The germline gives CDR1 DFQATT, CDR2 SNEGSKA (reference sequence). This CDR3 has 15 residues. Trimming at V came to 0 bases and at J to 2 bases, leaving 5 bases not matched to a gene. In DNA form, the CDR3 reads TGCAGTGCTAGAGAACGGACAGGCCTCACAGATACGCAGTATTTT. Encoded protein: CSARERTGLTDTQYF.

In DNA, the CDR3 is TGTGCCAGCAGCCCAGGCCCGGGGGGCCGTGGCGAGCAGTACTTC. The encoded protein is CASSPGPGGRGEQYF. The V gene is TRBV7-2, the J gene TRBJ2-7; D may be TRBD2 (7 bases). This CDR3 contains 15 residues. Trimming took 5 bases from V and 6 from J, leaving 20 bases between them. From germline, CDR1 is SGHTA and CDR2 FQGNSA.

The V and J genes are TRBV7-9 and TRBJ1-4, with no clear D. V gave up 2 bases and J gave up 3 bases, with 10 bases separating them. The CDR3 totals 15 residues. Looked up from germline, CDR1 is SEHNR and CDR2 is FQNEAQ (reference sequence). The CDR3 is CASSLFTGSNEKLFF. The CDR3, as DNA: TGTGCCAGCAGCTTATTTACCGGTTCTAATGAAAAACTGTTTTTT.

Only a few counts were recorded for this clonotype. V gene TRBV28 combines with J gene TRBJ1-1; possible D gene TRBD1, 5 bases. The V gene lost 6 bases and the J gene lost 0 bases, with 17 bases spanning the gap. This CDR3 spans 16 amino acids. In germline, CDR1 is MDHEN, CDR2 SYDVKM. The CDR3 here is CASRPTTGDLNTEAFF. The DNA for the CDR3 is TGTGCCAGCAGACCTACAACGGGGGACCTGAACACTGAAGCTTTCTTT.

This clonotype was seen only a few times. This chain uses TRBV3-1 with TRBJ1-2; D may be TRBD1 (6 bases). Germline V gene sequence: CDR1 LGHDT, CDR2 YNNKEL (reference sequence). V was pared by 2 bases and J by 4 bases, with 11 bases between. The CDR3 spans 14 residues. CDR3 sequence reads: CASSQRQDIYGYTF. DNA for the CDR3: TGTGCCAGCAGCCAAAGACAGGACATCTATGGCTACACCTTC.

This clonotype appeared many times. The CDR3 sequence: CASSLEAFGGTGELFF. Here the CDR3 DNA reads TGCGCCAGCAGCTTGGAAGCTTTTGGAGGGACCGGGGAGCTGTTTTTT. The V and J genes are TRBV5-1 and TRBJ2-2; tentative D call: TRBD2 (6 bases). Between the trimmed V and J ends, which lost 0 bases and 5 bases, there was a span of 14 bases. Germline CDR1 is SGHRS and CDR2 is YFSETQ. The CDR3 is 16 residues long. Drawing the rest from reference TRBV5-1 and TRBJ2-2, the complete variable domain is KAGVTQTPRYLIKTRGQQVTLSCSPISGHRSVSWYQQTPGQGLQFLFEYFSETQRNKGNFPGRFSGRQFSNSRSEMNVSTLELGDSALYLCASSLEAFGGTGELFFGEGSRLTVL.

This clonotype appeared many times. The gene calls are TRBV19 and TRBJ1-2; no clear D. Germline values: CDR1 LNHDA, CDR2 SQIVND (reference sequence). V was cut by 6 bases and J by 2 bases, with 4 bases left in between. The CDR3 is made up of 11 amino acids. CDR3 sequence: CASRNNYGYTF. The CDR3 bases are TGTGCCAGTAGGAACAACTATGGCTACACCTTC.

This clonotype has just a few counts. CDR3 bases: TGCAGTGCAGATAGGGTGGGCAATGAGCAGTTCTTC. It translates to CSADRVGNEQFF. The gene calls are TRBV20-1 and TRBJ2-1, with no clear D. Germline V gives CDR1 DFQATT, CDR2 SNEGSKA (reference sequence). The CDR3 runs 12 residues. The V and J ends lost 6 bases and 6 bases respectively, with 12 bases between them.

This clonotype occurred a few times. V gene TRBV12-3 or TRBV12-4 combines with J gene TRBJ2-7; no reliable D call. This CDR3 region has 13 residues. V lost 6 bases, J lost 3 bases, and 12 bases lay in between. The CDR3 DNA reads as TGTGCCAGCAGGGGTCAACATAGCTACGAGCAGTACTTC. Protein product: CASRGQHSYEQYF.

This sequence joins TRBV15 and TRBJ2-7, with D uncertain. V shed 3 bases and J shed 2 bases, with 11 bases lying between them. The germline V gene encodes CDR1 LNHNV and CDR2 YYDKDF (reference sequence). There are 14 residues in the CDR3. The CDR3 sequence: CATSSDRATYEQYF. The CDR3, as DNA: TGTGCCACCAGCAGCGATCGGGCTACCTACGAGCAGTACTTC. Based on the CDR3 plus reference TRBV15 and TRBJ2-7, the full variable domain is DAMVIQNPRYQVTQFGKPVTLSCSQTLNHNVMYWYQQKSSQAPKLLFHYYDKDFNNEADTPDNFQSRRPNTSFCFLDIRSPGLGDTAMYLCATSSDRATYEQYFGPGTRLTVT.

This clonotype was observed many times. Here the CDR3 reads CASSIQGRLYGYTF. The CDR3 coding sequence is TGTGCCAGCAGCATCCAGGGACGGCTCTATGGCTACACCTTC. V usage is TRBV5-4 and J usage is TRBJ1-2, with D possibly being TRBD1 (5 bases). The V gene's germline CDR1 is SGHNT and CDR2 YYREEE (reference sequence). The V gene lost 4 bases and the J gene lost 4 bases, with 14 bases spanning the gap. This CDR3 is 14 amino acids long.

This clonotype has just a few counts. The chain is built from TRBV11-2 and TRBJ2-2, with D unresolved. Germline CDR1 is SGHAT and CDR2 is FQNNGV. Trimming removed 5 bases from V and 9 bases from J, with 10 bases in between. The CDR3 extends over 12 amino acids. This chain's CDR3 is CASSQSVRELFF. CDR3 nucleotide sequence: TGTGCCAGCAGCCAATCAGTCCGGGAGCTGTTTTTT.

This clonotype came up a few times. Here the CDR3 reads CASSQDLALLNTEAFF. The CDR3 DNA reads TGTGCCAGCAGCCAAGATCTCGCCCTCTTGAACACTGAAGCTTTCTTT. V usage is TRBV4-2 and J usage is TRBJ1-1; D is ambiguous. Germline CDR1 and CDR2: LGHNA and YNFKEQ. The CDR3 totals 16 residues. Trimming took off 0 bases at V and 0 bases at J, with 11 bases between the two ends.

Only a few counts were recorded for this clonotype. For the CDR3, the DNA is TGTGCCAGCAGTCAAATAGACTCAGGGGAGCTGTTTTTT. As protein: CASSQIDSGELFF. V is TRBV6-1 and J is TRBJ2-2; D is unresolved. The CDR3 is 13 amino acids. V lost 5 bases, J lost 8 bases, and 12 bases lay in between. CDR1 MNHNS and CDR2 SASEGT come from the germline V gene.

This CDR3 reads CACPGTEDSPLHF. The CDR3 DNA is TGTGCCTGCCCGGGAACCGAGGATTCACCCCTCCACTTT. The chain couples TRBV30 to TRBJ1-6, with unresolved D. The CDR3 runs 13 residues. The V and J ends lost 6 bases and 8 bases respectively, with 14 bases between them. Germline CDR1 GTSNPN, CDR2 SVGIG (reference sequence).

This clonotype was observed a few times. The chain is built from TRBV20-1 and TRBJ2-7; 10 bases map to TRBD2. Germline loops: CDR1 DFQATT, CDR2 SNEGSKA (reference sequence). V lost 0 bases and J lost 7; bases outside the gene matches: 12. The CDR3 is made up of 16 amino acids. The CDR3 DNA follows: TGCAGTGCTAGAGATGGCCTAGCGGGGGCCCCGGGGGAGCAGTACTTC. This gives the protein CSARDGLAGAPGEQYF.

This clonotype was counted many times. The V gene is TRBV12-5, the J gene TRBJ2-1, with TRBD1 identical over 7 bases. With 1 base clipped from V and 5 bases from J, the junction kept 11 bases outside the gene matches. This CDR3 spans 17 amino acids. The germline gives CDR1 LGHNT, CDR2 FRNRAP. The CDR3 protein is CASGLDSGTARHNEQFF. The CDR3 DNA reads TGTGCTAGTGGTTTGGACTCCGGGACAGCAAGGCACAATGAGCAGTTCTTC. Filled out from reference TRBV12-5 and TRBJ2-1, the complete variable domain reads DARVTQTPRHKVTEMGQEVTMRCQPILGHNTVFWYRQTMMQGLELLAYFRNRAPLDDSGMPKDRFSAEMPDATLATLKIQPSEPRDSAVYFCASGLDSGTARHNEQFFGPGTRLTVL.

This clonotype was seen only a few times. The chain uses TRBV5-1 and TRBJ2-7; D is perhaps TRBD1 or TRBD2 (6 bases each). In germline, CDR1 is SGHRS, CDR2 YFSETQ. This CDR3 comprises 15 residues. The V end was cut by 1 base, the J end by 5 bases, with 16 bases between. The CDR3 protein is CASSLFPGASDEQYF. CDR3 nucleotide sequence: TGCGCCAGCAGCTTGTTTCCGGGGGCCTCTGACGAGCAGTACTTC.

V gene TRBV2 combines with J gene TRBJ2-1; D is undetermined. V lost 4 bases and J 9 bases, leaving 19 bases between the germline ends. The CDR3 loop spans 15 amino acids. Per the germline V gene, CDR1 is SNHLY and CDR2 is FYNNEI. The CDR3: CASSGLKSKSSEQFF. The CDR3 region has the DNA TGTGCCAGCAGTGGTCTAAAATCTAAATCGAGTGAGCAGTTCTTC.

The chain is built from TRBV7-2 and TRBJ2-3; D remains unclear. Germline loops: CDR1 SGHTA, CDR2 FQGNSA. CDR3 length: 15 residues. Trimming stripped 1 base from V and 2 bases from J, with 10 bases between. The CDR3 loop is CASSLGPVLTDTQYF. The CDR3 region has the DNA TGTGCCAGCAGCTTAGGTCCCGTGCTCACAGATACGCAGTATTTT.

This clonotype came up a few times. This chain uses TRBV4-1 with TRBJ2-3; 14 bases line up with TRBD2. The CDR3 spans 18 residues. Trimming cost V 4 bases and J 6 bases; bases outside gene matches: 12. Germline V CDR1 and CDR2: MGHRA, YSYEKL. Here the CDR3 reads CASSLGLAGANLKDTQYF. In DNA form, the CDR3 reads TGCGCCAGCAGCCTGGGACTAGCGGGGGCCAACCTAAAGGATACGCAGTATTTT.

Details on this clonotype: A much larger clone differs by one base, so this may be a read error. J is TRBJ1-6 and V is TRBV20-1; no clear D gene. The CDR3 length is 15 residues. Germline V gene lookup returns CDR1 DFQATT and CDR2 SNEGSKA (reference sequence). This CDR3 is CSARYGSSYISPLHF. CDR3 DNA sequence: TGCAGTGCTAGATACGGGAGCTCCTATATTTCACCCCTCCACTTT.